This entry lists 2 T cell receptor beta chains sequenced from one sample in a study of cytomegalovirus exposure and HLA in healthy donors (dated by TCRdb to about 2017). The receptor library was made with the immunoSEQ multiplex PCR assay. The multiplex PCR relied on a mix of 60 forward primers for TCR Vbeta segments and 13 reverse primers for TCR Jbeta segments. The source is immuneACCESS, and TCRdb retained only in-frame sequences with V and J called. Part of the clones is not carried over; for the studies checked, unresolved V genes explain less than half of this, and the remainder is unexplained. The sample profile shows 200,000 to 250,000 clones; almost 80% of them were found once. The top ten clones comprise around 2% of the sample. Sequencing input: PBMCs. These receptors were taken from a man between 18 and 29 years old in good health and CMV-seronegative.

This clone was counted once. The chain has TRBV30 and TRBJ2-2, with TRBD2 matching over 8 bases. V trimming: 1 base; J trimming: 14 bases; junction bases outside the gene matches: 6. Germline assignment: CDR1 GTSNPN and CDR2 SVGIG (reference sequence). The CDR3 contains 12 residues. The CDR3 DNA reads TGTGCCTGGAGTGAAGCGGGGGCGCAACTGTTTTTT. Its protein is CAWSEAGAQLFF.

For this clone: The same CDR3 can be traced to other DNA sequences in this sample. This chain links TRBV9 with TRBJ2-5, with D possibly TRBD2 on 5 matching bases. CDR1 SGDLS and CDR2 YYNGEE come from the germline V gene. Trimming cost V 2 bases and J 0 bases, with 8 bases left between them. The CDR3 extends over 14 amino acids. The CDR3 nucleotides read TGTGCCAGCAGCGTCAGAGGGAACCAAGAGACCCAGTACTTC. Translation: CASSVRGNQETQYF.